The TCR beta chain described here comes from a study of cytomegalovirus exposure and HLA in healthy donors. Germline values: CDR1 LNHNV, CDR2 YYDKDF (reference sequence). The V and J ends lost 5 bases and 2 bases respectively, with 25 bases between them. The CDR3 contains 18 residues. It was with 60 Vbeta and 13 Jbeta primers that the PCR ran. The protocol was immunoSEQ multiplex PCR, while the TCRdb copy is restricted to in-frame clones and leaves out a portion. The table lists under 300,000 clones, nearly 95% of them singletons. Broader study findings: Beyond CMV serostatus, there was no information to go on about immune exposure. Presence/absence results assume similar sequencing depth per donor, which may not hold.

Note on this clone: Its antigen is currently unknown.

This TCR came from a girl aged 2 to 9 in good health and CMV-seronegative. Source material: PBMCs. V gene TRBV15 combines with J gene TRBJ2-7, with a weak D call TRBD2 (6 bases). The CDR3 sequence: CATSLRDFPTTRAYEQYF. CDR3 bases: TGTGCCACCAGCCTCCGGGACTTTCCAACCACCAGAGCCTACGAGCAGTACTTC.